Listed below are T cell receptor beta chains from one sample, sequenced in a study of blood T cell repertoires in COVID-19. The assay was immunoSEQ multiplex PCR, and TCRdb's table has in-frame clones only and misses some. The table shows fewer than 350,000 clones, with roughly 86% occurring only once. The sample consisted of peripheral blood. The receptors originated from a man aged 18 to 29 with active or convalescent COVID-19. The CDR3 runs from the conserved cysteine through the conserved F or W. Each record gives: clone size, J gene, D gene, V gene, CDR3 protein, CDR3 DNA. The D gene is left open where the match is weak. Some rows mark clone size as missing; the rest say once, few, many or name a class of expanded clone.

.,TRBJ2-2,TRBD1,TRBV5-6,CASSLLTGGTGELFF,TGTGCCAGCAGCTTGTTAACAGGGGGCACCGGGGAGCTGTTTTTT
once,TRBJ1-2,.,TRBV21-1,CASSKGEVGYTF,TGTGCCAGCAGCAAAGGCGAGGTTGGCTACACCTTC
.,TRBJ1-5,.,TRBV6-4,CASSDSELGGSNQPQHF,TGTGCCAGCAGTGACTCAGAATTGGGGGGTAGCAATCAGCCCCAGCATTTT
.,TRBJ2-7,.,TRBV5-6,CASSSSYEQYF,TGTGCCAGCAGCTCGTCCTACGAGCAGTACTTC
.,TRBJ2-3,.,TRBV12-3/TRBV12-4,CASSSIQTDTQYF,TGTGCCAGCAGCTCTATACAGACAGATACGCAGTATTTT
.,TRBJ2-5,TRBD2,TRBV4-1,CASSQVASGGKTQYF,TGCGCCAGCAGCCAAGTAGCTAGCGGGGGTAAGACCCAGTACTTC
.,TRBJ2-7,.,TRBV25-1,CASSEYDGHYEQYF,TGTGCCAGCAGTGAATACGACGGACACTACGAGCAGTACTTC
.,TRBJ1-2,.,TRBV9,CASSVGSRVPFYGYTF,TGTGCCAGCAGCGTAGGTTCCCGGGTGCCATTCTATGGCTACACCTTC
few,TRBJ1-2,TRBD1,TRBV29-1,CSVVPGQGNYGYTF,TGCAGCGTTGTCCCGGGACAGGGGAACTATGGCTACACCTTC
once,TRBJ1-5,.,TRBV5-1,CASSLLGEGGQPQHF,TGCGCCAGCAGCTTGTTGGGGGAGGGAGGTCAGCCCCAGCATTTT
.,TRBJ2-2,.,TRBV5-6,CASSLVQNTGELFF,TGTGCCAGCAGCTTGGTCCAAAATACCGGGGAGCTGTTTTTT
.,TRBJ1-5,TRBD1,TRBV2,CASSVKGARNQPQHF,TGTGCCAGCAGTGTTAAGGGGGCGCGGAATCAGCCCCAGCATTTT
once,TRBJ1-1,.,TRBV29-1,CSVVEWNTEAFF,TGCAGCGTTGTGGAGTGGAACACTGAAGCTTTCTTT
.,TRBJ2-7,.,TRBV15,CATAFGEISYEQYF,TGTGCCACCGCCTTTGGGGAGATATCTTACGAGCAGTACTTC
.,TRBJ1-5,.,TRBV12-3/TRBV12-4,CASSLAGNQPQHF,TGTGCCAGCAGTTTAGCCGGGAACCAGCCCCAGCATTTT
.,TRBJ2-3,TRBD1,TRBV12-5,CASGLADRVSTDTQYF,TGTGCTAGTGGTTTGGCGGACAGGGTCAGCACAGATACGCAGTATTTT
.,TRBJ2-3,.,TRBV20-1,CRRRGRDTQYF,TGCAGGCGGAGGGGTCGAGATACGCAGTATTTT
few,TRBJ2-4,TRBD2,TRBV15,CATSFPRGLAGERNIQYF,TGTGCCACCAGTTTTCCCCGGGGACTAGCGGGTGAAAGAAACATTCAGTACTTC
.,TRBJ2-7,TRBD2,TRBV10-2,CASRGTSGDYEQYF,TGCGCCAGCAGAGGGACTAGCGGGGACTACGAGCAGTACTTC
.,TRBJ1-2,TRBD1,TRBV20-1,CGTGGVYGYTF,TGCGGTACAGGGGGCGTCTATGGCTACACCTTC
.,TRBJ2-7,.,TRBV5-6,CASSAYHRGYEQYF,TGTGCCAGCAGCGCATATCACCGGGGTTACGAGCAGTACTTC
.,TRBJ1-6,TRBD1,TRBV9,CASSVGQGPVSSPLHF,TGTGCCAGCAGCGTGGGACAGGGCCCGGTCAGTTCACCCCTCCACTTT
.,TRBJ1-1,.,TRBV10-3,CAISGTGNPNTEAFF,TGTGCCATCAGTGGTACGGGGAACCCGAACACTGAAGCTTTCTTT
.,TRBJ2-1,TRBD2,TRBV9,CASSVVAGVYNEQFF,TGTGCCAGCAGCGTAGTAGCGGGGGTTTACAATGAGCAGTTCTTC
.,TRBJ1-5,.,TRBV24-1,CATSASGDNQPQHF,TGTGCCACCAGTGCCTCAGGGGATAATCAGCCCCAGCATTTT
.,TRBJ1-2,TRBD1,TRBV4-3,CASSQDGAGRGPRGYGYTF,TGCGCCAGCAGCCAAGATGGGGCGGGCAGGGGGCCTCGTGGCTATGGCTACACCTTC
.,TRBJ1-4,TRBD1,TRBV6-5,CASKVVGQGNEKLFF,TGTGCCAGCAAGGTGGTGGGACAGGGGAATGAAAAACTGTTTTTT
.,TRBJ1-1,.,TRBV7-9,CASSSRPSEAFF,TGTGCCAGCAGCTCCAGGCCCTCTGAAGCTTTCTTT
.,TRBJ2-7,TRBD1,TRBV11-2,CASSHAGTGGEQYF,TGTGCCAGCAGCCACGCAGGGACAGGCGGAGAGCAGTACTTC
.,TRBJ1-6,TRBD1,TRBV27,CASSSGGLDSPLHF,TGTGCCAGCAGCTCAGGGGGCCTGGACTCACCCCTCCACTTT
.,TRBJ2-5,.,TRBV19,CASSSSGTARETQYF,TGTGCCAGTAGTTCCTCCGGGACTGCGCGGGAGACCCAGTACTTC
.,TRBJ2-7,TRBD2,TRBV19,CASKPSGGNSAAEQYF,TGTGCCAGTAAACCTAGCGGGGGCAACTCGGCCGCCGAGCAGTACTTC
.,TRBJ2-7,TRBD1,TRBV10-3,CAIGQDAYEQYF,TGTGCCATCGGACAGGATGCGTACGAGCAGTACTTC
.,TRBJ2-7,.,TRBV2,CASSVYTRGLGEQYF,TGTGCCAGCAGTGTTTACACGCGCGGGTTGGGCGAGCAGTACTTC
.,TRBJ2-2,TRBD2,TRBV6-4,CASSDPWASGGAGELFF,TGTGCCAGCAGTGACCCCTGGGCTAGCGGGGGGGCCGGGGAGCTGTTTTTT
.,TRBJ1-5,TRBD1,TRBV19,CASSMESGTGRVQPQHF,TGTGCCAGTAGTATGGAGTCCGGGACAGGGCGAGTTCAGCCCCAGCATTTT
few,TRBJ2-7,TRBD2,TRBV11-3,CASSRPSKRGEGDEQYF,TGTGCCAGCAGCCGCCCATCCAAGCGGGGGGAAGGGGACGAGCAGTACTTC
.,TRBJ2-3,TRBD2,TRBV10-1,CASSPGGVPDTQYF,TGCGCCAGTAGCCCTGGGGGGGTTCCAGATACGCAGTATTTT
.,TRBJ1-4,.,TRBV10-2,CASSETGPTNEKLFF,TGCGCCAGCAGTGAGACAGGGCCGACTAATGAAAAACTGTTTTTT
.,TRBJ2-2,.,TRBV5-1,CASSLVQGGTGELFF,TGCGCCAGCAGCTTGGTACAGGGCGGGACCGGGGAGCTGTTTTTT
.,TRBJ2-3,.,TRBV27,CASSLLDRITGTQYF,TGTGCCAGCAGTTTATTGGACAGAATAACAGGTACGCAGTATTTT
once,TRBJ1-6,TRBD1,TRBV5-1,CASSLHASGQTNNSPLHF,TGCGCCAGCAGCCTTCACGCATCGGGACAGACCAATAATTCACCCCTCCACTTT
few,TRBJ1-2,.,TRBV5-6,CASRQQGNYGYTF,TGTGCCAGCAGACAACAGGGAAACTATGGCTACACCTTC
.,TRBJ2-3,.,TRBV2,CASIWWEHTDTQYF,TGTGCCAGCATCTGGTGGGAGCACACAGATACGCAGTATTTT
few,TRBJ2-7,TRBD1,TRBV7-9,CASGAGTGPYYEQYF,TGTGCCAGCGGCGCCGGGACAGGCCCTTACTACGAGCAGTACTTC
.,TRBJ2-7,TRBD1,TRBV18,CASSPGTGVWEQYF,TGTGCCAGCTCACCCGGGACAGGGGTTTGGGAGCAGTACTTC
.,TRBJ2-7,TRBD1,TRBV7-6,CASSLAGIAGGYTYEQYF,TGTGCCAGCAGCTTAGCGGGCATTGCAGGGGGCTATACCTACGAGCAGTACTTC
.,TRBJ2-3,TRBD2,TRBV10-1,CASSALAGGPTDTQYF,TGCGCCAGCAGTGCTTTGGCGGGGGGGCCCACAGATACGCAGTATTTT
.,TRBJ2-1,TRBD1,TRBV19,CASTEMGQGLNEQFF,TGTGCCAGTACTGAAATGGGACAGGGTTTAAATGAGCAGTTCTTC